Sequencing of this TCR beta chain was carried out in a study of PD-L1 blockade in urothelial cancer. Study in general: Per blood sample, T cells had a median of approximately 150,000.

Germline CDR1 WNHNN, CDR2 SYGVQD (reference sequence). V was shortened by 4 bases and J by 1 base, with 8 bases between the two germline ends. This CDR3 is 13 amino acids long. All patients handed over anywhere from 1 to 8 samples, pretreatment and on-treatment. Each PCR had synthetic TCR analog templates added to it as a spike-in. Sequencing used immunoSEQ multiplex PCR; TCRdb keeps in-frame clones, though not all of them. The data hold some 100,000 clones, with about 91% observed a single time. Sequencing was performed on PBMCs, taken around atezolizumab (anti-PD-L1) treatment. The chain combines TRBV10-1 with TRBJ2-7; D ambiguous. This receptor was taken from a woman of 80 years or more with urothelial cancer. CDR3 in DNA: TGCGCCAGCAGTGCAGGTCTTTCCTACGAGCAGTACTTC. Residues: CASSAGLSYEQYF.